The rows below give T cell receptor beta chains drawn from one sample of a study of blood T cell repertoires in COVID-19. Assay: immunoSEQ multiplex PCR; the TCRdb copy retains only in-frame clones and omits some. The sample carries around 260,000 clones, 75% to 90% recorded once. The material sequenced was peripheral blood. The receptors come from a woman aged 30 to 39 with active or convalescent COVID-19. CDR3s include the opening cysteine and the closing phenylalanine or tryptophan. A D gene is named only where the DNA matches it firmly. Clone size is given for some rows only: seen once, a few or many times, or a class if the clone is expanded.

D | J | size | V | DNA | CDR3
TRBD1 | TRBJ1-1 | NA | TRBV5-6 | TGTGCCAGCAGCTTCGACAGGGGCACTGAAGCTTTCTTT | CASSFDRGTEAFF
NA | TRBJ2-2 | NA | TRBV13 | TGTGCCAGCAGCGCGGGACTTAACACCGGGGAGCTGTTTTTT | CASSAGLNTGELFF
NA | TRBJ2-1 | NA | TRBV19 | TGTGCCAGTAGTGGCGACATCTCATCATACAATGAGCAGTTCTTC | CASSGDISSYNEQFF
NA | TRBJ1-1 | NA | TRBV5-4 | TGTGCCAGCAGCTTGATGGGGGCGGGGAACACTGAAGCTTTCTTT | CASSLMGAGNTEAFF
TRBD1 | TRBJ2-7 | NA | TRBV10-3 | TGTGCCATCAGTGACCTGACAGGGAAGAACTCCTACGAGCAGTACTTC | CAISDLTGKNSYEQYF
NA | TRBJ2-7 | NA | TRBV6-2/TRBV6-3 | TGTGCCAGCAGTACCCTCCGCAGGGACTCCTACGAGCAGTACTTC | CASSTLRRDSYEQYF
TRBD1 | TRBJ1-3 | NA | TRBV27 | TGTGCCAGCAGCACAGGGGTTGGAAACACCATATATTTT | CASSTGVGNTIYF
NA | TRBJ1-2 | once | TRBV28 | TGTGCCAGCAGTTTGGTGGGGGCGCGGTATGGCTACACCTTC | CASSLVGARYGYTF
NA | TRBJ2-3 | NA | TRBV7-2 | TGTGCCAGCAGCCCTTGGGGGGGGGCGACAGATACGCAGTATTTT | CASSPWGGATDTQYF
NA | TRBJ2-2 | NA | TRBV4-1 | TGCGCCAGCAGCCAAGATATCGGCTCGCGGGCCGGGGAGCTGTTTTTT | CASSQDIGSRAGELFF
NA | TRBJ1-2 | NA | TRBV9 | TGTGCCAGCAGCGTAGGACAGGCCTCCCGAGTGAGAGGCTACACCTTC | CASSVGQASRVRGYTF
NA | TRBJ2-7 | NA | TRBV4-2 | TGTGCCAGCAGCCAGTTTGGGAGTGGGGACTCCTACGAGCAGTACTTC | CASSQFGSGDSYEQYF
TRBD2 | TRBJ2-2 | NA | TRBV18 | TGTGCCAGCTCACCACCGACGGGGGGTCCGAACACCGGGGAGCTGTTTTTT | CASSPPTGGPNTGELFF
NA | TRBJ1-1 | NA | TRBV19 | TGTGCCAGCTCCGAACTAAGGGGATTGGGCACTGAAGCTTTCTTT | CASSELRGLGTEAFF
NA | TRBJ2-3 | NA | TRBV21-1 | TGTGCCAGCAGCACCAGGGACAGGGACATCACAGATACGCAGTATTTT | CASSTRDRDITDTQYF
NA | TRBJ2-1 | once | TRBV12-5 | TGTGCTAGTGCCAAATGGACAGTCTCCTACAATGAGCAGTTCTTC | CASAKWTVSYNEQFF
TRBD1 | TRBJ1-4 | NA | TRBV7-9 | TGTGCCAGCAGCTTAAGAGGGACAGGTGGGAGTGAAAAACTGTTTTTT | CASSLRGTGGSEKLFF
TRBD1 | TRBJ2-7 | NA | TRBV5-1 | TGCGCCAGCAGCCCTGGCATAGGGACAGCCGCCTACGAGCAGTACTTC | CASSPGIGTAAYEQYF
NA | TRBJ1-6 | NA | TRBV6-6 | TGTGCCAGCAGCCCGAGCTCCTATAATTCACCCCTCCACTTT | CASSPSSYNSPLHF
TRBD1 | TRBJ1-6 | NA | TRBV30 | TGTGCCTGGAGTGGAAGGGGGATCGGACAGGGGAATAATTCACCCCTCCACTTT | CAWSGRGIGQGNNSPLHF